The 29 T cell receptor beta chains below were found in one sample sequenced in a study of blood T cells in healthy people across ages. Primers used in a second PCR of about 6 to 11 cycles were a sample-barcoded 5' primer and a J-beta primer mix. TCRdb reanalysed the 5' RACE reads using MiXCR and keeps one entry per CDR3 protein. Here the sample spans hundreds of thousands of distinct CDR3 sequences, roughly 24% being singletons. The sample also formed part of further work on T cells of mothers and their children.

The sequencing sample was made of blood. These receptors were collected from a boy between 5 and 17 years old in good health.

This clonotype was observed a few times. The chain is built from TRBV7-2 and TRBJ1-5, with 8 bases identical to TRBD1. V was clipped by 5 bases and J by 3 bases; unmatched bases: 6. The CDR3 totals 15 residues. The germline CDR1 and CDR2 sequences are SGHTA and FQGNSA. CDR3 region: CASSPMTGANQPQHF. The DNA of the CDR3 is TGTGCCAGCAGCCCCATGACAGGGGCCAATCAGCCCCAGCATTTT.

This clonotype has just a few counts. An end of the junction differs from the germline gene, which may be a read error. This chain uses TRBV10-3 with TRBJ2-1; either TRBD1 or TRBD2 may supply D (5 bases each). The CDR3 runs to 14 residues. Germline V CDR1 and CDR2: ENHRY, SYGVKD. The CDR3 loop reads CAISGDPNNKEQFF. For the CDR3, the DNA is TGTGCCATCAGCGGGGACCCAAACAACAAAGAGCAGTTCTTC.

The gene calls are TRBV6-5 and TRBJ1-4; possibly TRBD1 for D (5 bases). Germline V lookup: CDR1 MNHEY, CDR2 SVGAGI. Trimming shortened V by 10 bases and J by 8 bases, and 14 bases separated the two germline ends. The CDR3 contains 12 residues. The CDR3, as DNA: TGTGCCACCGGACAATGGCGGGAAAAACTGTTTTTT. It yields the protein CATGQWREKLFF.

The chain employs TRBV2 and TRBJ1-4, with a possible D match to TRBD1 (5 bases). With 8 bases removed from V and 0 bases from J, the gap between germline ends came to 13 bases. The CDR3 extends over 15 amino acids. The V gene's germline CDR1 is SNHLY and CDR2 FYNNEI. CDR3 amino acids: CASRDPGATNEKLFF. DNA for the CDR3: TGTGCCAGCCGGGACCCCGGAGCAACTAATGAAAAACTGTTTTTT.

The CDR3 nucleotides read TGTGCCAGCAGCTTAGACCCCGGACATTCTTTCTACGAGCAGTACTTC. Translating gives CASSLDPGHSFYEQYF. The chain combines TRBV7-8 with TRBJ2-5; tentatively, D is TRBD1 (5 bases). Judging by the DNA end, TRBJ2-7 fits better; the J call may be wrong. In germline, CDR1 is SGHVS, CDR2 FQNEAQ. The CDR3 totals 16 residues.

This clonotype has only a few counts. The chain uses TRBV29-1 and TRBJ1-1, with a tentative D call TRBD1 (5 bases). Germline V gene sequence: CDR1 SQVTM, CDR2 ANQGSEA. V was cut by 4 bases and J by 4 bases, with 16 bases left in between. This CDR3 is 14 amino acids long. The CDR3 spells CSVVAAGGSTEAFF. In DNA form, the CDR3 reads TGCAGCGTTGTGGCAGCCGGGGGGTCCACTGAAGCTTTCTTT.

This clonotype was seen only a few times. CDR3 amino acids: CASSVGGARPQHF. The CDR3 DNA is TGTGCCAGCAGCGTTGGGGGGGCTCGGCCCCAGCATTTT. V and J are TRBV9 and TRBJ1-5; D possibly corresponds to TRBD1 (6 bases). This CDR3 has 13 amino acids. The V gene lost 2 bases and the J gene lost 9 bases, with 12 bases spanning the gap. Germline CDR1 SGDLS, CDR2 YYNGEE.

The chain carries TRBV5-1 and TRBJ2-5; the match to TRBD2 covers 14 bases. Per the germline V gene, CDR1 is SGHRS and CDR2 is YFSETQ. CDR3 length equals 17 residues. The J segment lost 3 bases and the V segment lost 4 bases, leaving 8 bases of the junction unmatched. The CDR3 DNA reads as TGCGCCAGCAGCCAAGGGACTAGCGGGGGTGGGGAAGAGACCCAGTACTTC. Its translation is CASSQGTSGGGEETQYF.

In its sample, this clonotype was seen a few times. The chain joins TRBV27 to TRBJ2-1; TRBD1 aligns across 7 bases. The J call may be mistaken, given a closer DNA end match to TRBJ2-7. This CDR3 comprises 15 residues. The V gene's germline CDR1 is MNHEY and CDR2 SMNVEV (reference sequence). The CDR3 spells CASSFAPGQIYEQYF. CDR3 coding DNA: TGTGCCAGCAGTTTCGCCCCGGGACAGATCTACGAGCAGTACTTC.

A few counts support this clonotype. V is TRBV4-1 and J is TRBJ1-5; D is uncertain. V was clipped by 8 bases and J by 3 bases, with 14 bases between them. Germline V gene lookup returns CDR1 MGHRA and CDR2 YSYEKL. The CDR3 covers 14 residues. The CDR3, as DNA: TGCGCCAGCTCCCAGATAGCGAACAATCAGCCCCAGCATTTT. Protein product: CASSQIANNQPQHF.

The V gene is TRBV11-3, the J gene TRBJ1-3, with no clear D. Trimming pared 7 bases from V and 0 bases from J, leaving 13 bases between. The CDR3 has 15 residues. Germline V lookup: CDR1 SGHNT, CDR2 YENEEA. The CDR3 protein is CASKADGGSGNTIYF. The CDR3 DNA sequence: TGTGCCAGCAAGGCCGACGGAGGCTCTGGAAACACCATATATTTT.

This chain links TRBV6-6 with TRBJ1-2, with D possibly being TRBD1 (6 bases). V was clipped by 0 bases and J by 8 bases, with 16 bases between them. The V gene's germline CDR1 is MNHNY and CDR2 SVGAGI (reference sequence). The CDR3 has 15 residues. CDR3 DNA: TGTGCCAGCAGTTACTCGAATCGGGGGGCGGGGGGCTACACCTTC. It encodes CASSYSNRGAGGYTF.

J is TRBJ2-5 and V is TRBV20-1; 9 bases are a match to TRBD2. Per the germline V gene, CDR1 is DFQATT and CDR2 is SNEGSKA (reference sequence). CDR3 size: 16 residues. The V and J ends lost 0 bases and 1 base, in that order; junction bases with no gene match: 6. The chain's CDR3 is CSARDKGTSFQETQYF. The CDR3 nucleotides read TGCAGTGCTAGAGATAAAGGGACTAGCTTCCAAGAGACCCAGTACTTC.

This clonotype was picked up a small number of times. This sequence joins TRBV27 and TRBJ1-1; weak D call: TRBD1 (5 bases). This CDR3 has 15 residues. V lost 0 bases to trimming and J lost 4 bases, with 12 bases between them. Germline V lookup: CDR1 MNHEY, CDR2 SMNVEV (reference sequence). As DNA, the CDR3 is TGTGCCAGCAGTTTATCGGAGGGGCGCGGCACTGAAGCTTTCTTT. This sequence encodes CASSLSEGRGTEAFF.

There are a few counts of this clonotype. Relative to the germline gene, one junction end is altered; a read error may explain this. The chain employs TRBV6-6 and TRBJ2-1; D possibly corresponds to TRBD2 (5 bases). This CDR3 spans 11 amino acids. Germline V gene lookup returns CDR1 MNHNY and CDR2 SVGAGI (reference sequence). CDR3 sequence: CASTTEGEQSF. The CDR3 DNA follows: TGTGCCAGCACTACCGAGGGTGAGCAGTCCTTC.

This clonotype was detected a few times. The chain recombines TRBV28 with TRBJ1-1; the D is unclear. Germline V gene lookup returns CDR1 MDHEN and CDR2 SYDVKM. This CDR3 has 15 residues. V lost 7 bases and J 1 base, leaving 16 bases between the germline ends. The CDR3 reads CASNLESEQNTEAFF. The CDR3 DNA sequence: TGTGCCAGCAATTTGGAGAGCGAACAGAACACTGAAGCTTTCTTT.

The table lists this clonotype with a few counts. The chain combines TRBV5-1 with TRBJ2-1; possibly TRBD2 for D (6 bases). The V and J ends lost 5 bases and 0 bases respectively, with 18 bases between them. The germline gives CDR1 SGHRS, CDR2 YFSETQ. CDR3 length: 17 residues. The CDR3 here is CASRLSGRPSSYNEQFF. As DNA, the CDR3 is TGCGCCAGCAGACTGTCTGGGAGGCCCAGCTCCTACAATGAGCAGTTCTTC.

The table lists this clonotype with a few counts. The rearrangement uses TRBV28 and TRBJ2-5; 11 bases are a match to TRBD2. The CDR3 totals 16 residues. CDR1 is MDHEN and CDR2 is SYDVKM in the germline V gene. After removal of 3 bases from V and 3 bases from J, the junction contained 6 bases not matched to a gene. CDR3 in DNA: TGTGCCAGCAGTTTGGATACTAGCGGGGGAGAAGAGACCCAGTACTTC. Protein sequence: CASSLDTSGGEETQYF.

The chain uses TRBV4-1 and TRBJ2-4; perhaps TRBD2 as D (6 bases). This CDR3 spans 19 amino acids. In germline, CDR1 is MGHRA, CDR2 YSYEKL. The V gene lost 0 bases and the J gene lost 1 base, with 19 bases spanning the gap. This CDR3 is CASSQEPALTSYAKNIQYF. The CDR3 DNA follows: TGCGCCAGCAGCCAAGAACCGGCCCTTACTAGCTACGCCAAAAACATTCAGTACTTC.

This clonotype was observed a handful of times. The rearrangement joins TRBV30 to TRBJ2-2, with 8 nucleotides matching TRBD1. This CDR3 is built from 14 residues. The germline gives CDR1 GTSNPN, CDR2 SVGIG (reference sequence). J lost 4 bases, V lost 7 bases, and 8 bases had no gene match. The chain's CDR3 is CASHRGAPTGELFF. The CDR3 region has the DNA TGTGCCTCACACAGGGGGGCCCCCACCGGGGAGCTGTTTTTT. Based on the CDR3 plus reference TRBV30 and TRBJ2-2, the full variable domain is SQTIHQWPATLVQPVGSPLSLECTVEGTSNPNLYWYRQAAGRGLQLLFYSVGIGQISSEVPQNLSASRPQDRQFILSSKKLLLSDSGFYLCASHRGAPTGELFFGEGSRLTVL.

This clonotype was recorded a few times. The chain couples TRBV28 to TRBJ2-3; the D gene is possibly TRBD1 (6 bases). This CDR3 is built from 15 residues. V lost 8 bases and J 7 bases, leaving 22 bases between the germline ends. Germline V gene sequence: CDR1 MDHEN, CDR2 SYDVKM. The CDR3, as DNA: TGTGCCAGCTCACTGGGGCAGGGGTTTGATTATACGCAGTATTTT. Amino acids: CASSLGQGFDYTQYF.

This rearrangement joins TRBV3-1 to TRBJ2-1; weak D call: TRBD1 (6 bases). The CDR3 is 18 amino acids. Germline CDR1 LGHDT, CDR2 YNNKEL (reference sequence). V was clipped by 0 bases and J by 0 bases, with 15 bases between them. CDR3 sequence (DNA): TGTGCCAGCAGCCAAGATCGGTTGGACAGCAACTCCTACAATGAGCAGTTCTTC. This sequence encodes CASSQDRLDSNSYNEQFF.

This chain links TRBV7-3 with TRBJ2-2; 13 nucleotides line up with TRBD2. The CDR3 is 16 residues long. Germline CDR1 is SGHTA and CDR2 is FQGTGA. V shed 5 bases and J 6 bases; nucleotides not matched to a gene: 6. For the CDR3, the DNA is TGTGCCAGCAGCAGCGGGACTAGCGGGACCGCCGGGGAGCTGTTTTTT. Translating gives CASSSGTSGTAGELFF.

This clonotype has a handful of counts. The chain's CDR3 is CSARGSSGGAREQYF. DNA for the CDR3: TGCAGTGCTAGAGGTTCAAGCGGGGGGGCAAGGGAGCAGTACTTC. The rearrangement uses TRBV20-1 and TRBJ2-7; 10 bases map to TRBD2. The junction had 10 bases not matched to a gene; V was cut back by 1 base and J by 7 bases. Germline CDR1 reads DFQATT; CDR2 reads SNEGSKA (reference sequence). This CDR3 is 15 amino acids long.

This clonotype occurred once. An end of the junction differs from the germline gene, which may be a read error. CDR3 nucleotides: TGTGCCAGCCCACCACCGGGCCGGGGATATAGCAATCAGCCCCAGCATTTT. Protein: CASPPPGRGYSNQPQHF. The chain combines TRBV18 with TRBJ1-5; D is unclear. CDR3 length equals 17 residues. Germline V CDR1 and CDR2: KGHSH, LQKENI.

The gene calls are TRBV7-3 and TRBJ2-2; D gene uncertain. Germline CDR1 reads SGHTA; CDR2 reads FQGTGA. V dropped 5 bases and J dropped 6 bases, with 7 bases sitting between them. The CDR3 totals 12 residues. CDR3 bases: TGTGCCAGCAGCGTATCCTCCGGGGAGCTGTTTTTT. Protein sequence: CASSVSSGELFF.

This clonotype was counted between two and nine times. The V gene is TRBV13, the J gene TRBJ2-5, with TRBD2 identical over 8 bases. After removal of 3 bases from V and 1 base from J, the junction contained 7 bases not matched to a gene. The CDR3 has 16 amino acids. CDR1 and CDR2 (germline): PRHDT, FYEKMQ (reference sequence). CDR3 coding DNA: TGTGCCAGCAGCTTTTACTTGGCGGGGGGCCAAGAGACCCAGTACTTC. Residues: CASSFYLAGGQETQYF.

The gene calls are TRBV11-2 and TRBJ1-5; no definite D call. Trimming shortened V by 5 bases and J by 4 bases, and 18 bases separated the two germline ends. Per germline, CDR1 SGHAT and CDR2 FQNNGV. This CDR3 comprises 16 residues. The CDR3 spells CASSLGFRGINQPQHF. CDR3 in DNA: TGTGCCAGCAGCCTAGGGTTCAGAGGGATTAATCAGCCCCAGCATTTT.

V is TRBV7-2 and J is TRBJ2-5; TRBD2 agrees at 8 bases. Germline CDR1 and CDR2: SGHTA and FQGNSA. The junction had 13 bases not matched to a gene; V was cut back by 5 bases and J by 2 bases. CDR3 length: 17 residues. The DNA of the CDR3 is TGTGCCAGCAGCCTGCTGGGGGCGGGAGGTACACAAGAGACCCAGTACTTC. Protein product: CASSLLGAGGTQETQYF.